Here is one T cell receptor (beta chain) with its context. The target antigen is unknown. This entry belongs to a study of T cell responses to AZD1222 COVID-19 vaccine. Study conclusions and caveats: In a largely white British group with more females than males, clonal diversity was possibly underestimated. The number of AZD1222 recipients seropositive at baseline was only five or six.

Sequencing was performed with immunoSEQ multiplex PCR; in TCRdb, only in-frame clones are kept and a portion is missing. Of roughly 150,000 clones in the sample, 70% to 90% were seen once. The CDR3 is 14 amino acids. V was shortened by 7 bases and J by 3 bases, with 12 bases between the two germline ends. Germline V lookup: CDR1 SNHLY, CDR2 FYNNEI. The chain combines TRBV2 with TRBJ1-4, with D unclear. The sequence derives from an adult in good health. This sample comprised peripheral blood, obtained on day 0 of MenACWY control vaccination. The CDR3, as DNA: TGTGCCAGCAAGAAGACACCTTCTAATGAAAAACTGTTTTTT. Translation gives CASKKTPSNEKLFF.